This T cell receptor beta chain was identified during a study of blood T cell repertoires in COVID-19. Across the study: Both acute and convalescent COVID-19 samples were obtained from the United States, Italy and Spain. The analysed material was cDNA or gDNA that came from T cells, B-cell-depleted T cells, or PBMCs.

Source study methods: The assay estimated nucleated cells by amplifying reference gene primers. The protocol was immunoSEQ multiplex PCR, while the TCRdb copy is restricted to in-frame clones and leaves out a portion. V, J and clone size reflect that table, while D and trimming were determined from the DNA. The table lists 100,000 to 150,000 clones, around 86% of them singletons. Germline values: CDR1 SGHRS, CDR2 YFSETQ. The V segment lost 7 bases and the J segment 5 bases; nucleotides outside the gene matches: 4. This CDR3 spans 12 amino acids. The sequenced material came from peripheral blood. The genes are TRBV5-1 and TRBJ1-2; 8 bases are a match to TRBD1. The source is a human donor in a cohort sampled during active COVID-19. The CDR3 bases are TGCGCCAGCTCCACAGGGGGGTATGGCTACACCTTC. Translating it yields CASSTGGYGYTF. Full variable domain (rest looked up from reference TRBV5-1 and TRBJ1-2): KAGVTQTPRYLIKTRGQQVTLSCSPISGHRSVSWYQQTPGQGLQFLFEYFSETQRNKGNFPGRFSGRQFSNSRSEMNVSTLELGDSALYLCASSTGGYGYTFGSGTRLTVV.